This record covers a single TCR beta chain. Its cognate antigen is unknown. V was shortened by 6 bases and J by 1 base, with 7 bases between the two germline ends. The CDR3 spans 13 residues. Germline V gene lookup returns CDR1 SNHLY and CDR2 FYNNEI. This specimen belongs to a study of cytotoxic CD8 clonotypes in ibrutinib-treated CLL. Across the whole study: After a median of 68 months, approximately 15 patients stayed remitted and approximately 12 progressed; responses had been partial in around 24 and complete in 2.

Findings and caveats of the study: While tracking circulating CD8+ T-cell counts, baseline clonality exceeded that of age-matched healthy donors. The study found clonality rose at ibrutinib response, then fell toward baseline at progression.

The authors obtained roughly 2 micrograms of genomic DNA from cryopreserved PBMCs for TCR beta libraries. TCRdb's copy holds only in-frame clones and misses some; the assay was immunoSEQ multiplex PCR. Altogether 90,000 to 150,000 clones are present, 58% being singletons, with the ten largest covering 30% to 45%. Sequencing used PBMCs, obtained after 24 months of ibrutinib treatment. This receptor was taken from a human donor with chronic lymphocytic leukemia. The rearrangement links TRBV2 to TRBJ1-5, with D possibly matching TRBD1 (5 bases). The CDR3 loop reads CASRQESNQPQHF. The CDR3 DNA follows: TGTGCCAGCAGACAGGAGAGCAATCAGCCCCAGCATTTT.